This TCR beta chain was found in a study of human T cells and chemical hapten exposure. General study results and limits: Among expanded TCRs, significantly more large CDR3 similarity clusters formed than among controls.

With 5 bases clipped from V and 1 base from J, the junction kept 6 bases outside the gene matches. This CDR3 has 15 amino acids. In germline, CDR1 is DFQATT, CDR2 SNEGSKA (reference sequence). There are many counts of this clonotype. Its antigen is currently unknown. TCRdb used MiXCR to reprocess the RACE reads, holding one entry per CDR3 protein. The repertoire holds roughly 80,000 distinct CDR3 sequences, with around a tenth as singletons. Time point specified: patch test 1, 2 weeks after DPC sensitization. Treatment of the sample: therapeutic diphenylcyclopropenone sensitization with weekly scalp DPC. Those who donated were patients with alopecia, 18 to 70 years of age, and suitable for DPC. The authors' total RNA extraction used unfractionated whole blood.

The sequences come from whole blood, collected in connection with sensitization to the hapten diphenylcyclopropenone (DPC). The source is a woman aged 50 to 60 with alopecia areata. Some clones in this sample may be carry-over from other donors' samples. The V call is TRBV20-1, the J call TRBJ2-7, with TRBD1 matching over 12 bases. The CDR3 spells CSAAPGQGASYEQYF. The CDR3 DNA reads TGCAGTGCTGCCCCGGGACAGGGGGCTTCCTACGAGCAGTACTTC.